A few counts support the clone carrying this T cell receptor (beta chain). Trimming cost V 6 bases and J 5 bases; bases outside gene matches: 6. Per the germline V gene, CDR1 is MNHNS and CDR2 is SASEGT. There are 14 residues in the CDR3. The data were obtained in a study of spatial heterogeneity in lung cancer. Time point meaning: sample taken at primary tumor resection. In each case, whole RNA from tumor, nontumor lung or frozen PBMC was sequenced unsorted. TCRdb processed the 5' RACE reads anew with MiXCR; each CDR3 protein has one entry. The repertoire consists of 30,000 to 50,000 distinct CDR3 sequences, with less than 6% occurring once and the leading ten covering roughly 11%.

Specimen: PBMCs, collected at surgery. This chain connects TRBV6-1 to TRBJ2-3; 9 bases agree with TRBD2. The receptor was derived from a male donor with early-stage non-small cell lung cancer. The CDR3 DNA sequence: TGTGCCAGCAGGGCGGGGGGGGCGCGAGATACGCAGTATTTT. Translating it yields CASRAGGARDTQYF.